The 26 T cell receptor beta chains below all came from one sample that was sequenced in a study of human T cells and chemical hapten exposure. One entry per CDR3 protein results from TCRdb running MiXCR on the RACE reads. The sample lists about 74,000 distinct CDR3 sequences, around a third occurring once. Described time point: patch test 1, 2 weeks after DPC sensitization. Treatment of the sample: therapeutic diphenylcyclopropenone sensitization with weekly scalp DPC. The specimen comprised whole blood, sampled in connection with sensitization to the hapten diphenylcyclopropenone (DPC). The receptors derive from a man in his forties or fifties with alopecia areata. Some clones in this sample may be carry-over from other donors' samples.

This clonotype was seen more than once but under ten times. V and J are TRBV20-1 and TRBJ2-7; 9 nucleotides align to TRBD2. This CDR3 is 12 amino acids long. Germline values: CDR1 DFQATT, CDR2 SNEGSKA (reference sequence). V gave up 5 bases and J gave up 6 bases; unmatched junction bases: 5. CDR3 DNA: TGCAGTGCTGGGCTAGCGGGAACCGAGCAGTACTTC. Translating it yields CSAGLAGTEQYF.

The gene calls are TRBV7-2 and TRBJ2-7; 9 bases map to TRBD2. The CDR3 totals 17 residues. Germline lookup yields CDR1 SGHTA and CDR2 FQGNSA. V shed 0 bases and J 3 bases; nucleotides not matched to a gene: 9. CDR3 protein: CASSLALRVAGVYEQYF. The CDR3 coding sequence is TGTGCCAGCAGCTTAGCGCTAAGAGTAGCGGGAGTCTACGAGCAGTACTTC.

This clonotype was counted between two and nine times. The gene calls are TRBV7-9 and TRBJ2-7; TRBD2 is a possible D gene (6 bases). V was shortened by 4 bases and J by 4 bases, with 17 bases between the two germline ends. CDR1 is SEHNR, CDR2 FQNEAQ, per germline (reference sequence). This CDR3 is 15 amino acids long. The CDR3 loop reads CASSSQRRAGYEQYF. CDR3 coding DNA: TGTGCCAGCAGCTCTCAGCGGCGGGCGGGATACGAGCAGTACTTC.

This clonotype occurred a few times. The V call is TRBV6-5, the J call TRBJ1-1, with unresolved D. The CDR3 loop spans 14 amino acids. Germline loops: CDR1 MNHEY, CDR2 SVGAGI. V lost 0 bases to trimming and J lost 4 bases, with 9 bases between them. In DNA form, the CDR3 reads TGTGCCAGCAGTTACTCGCCGGGTGTCACTGAAGCTTTCTTT. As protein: CASSYSPGVTEAFF.

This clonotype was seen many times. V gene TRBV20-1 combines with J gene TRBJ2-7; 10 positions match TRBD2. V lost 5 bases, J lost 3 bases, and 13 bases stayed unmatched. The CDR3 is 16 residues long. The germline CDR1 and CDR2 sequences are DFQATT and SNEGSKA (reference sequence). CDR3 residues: CSAAKPSGSLVYEQYF. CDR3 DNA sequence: TGCAGTGCTGCTAAACCTAGCGGGAGCTTAGTCTACGAGCAGTACTTC.

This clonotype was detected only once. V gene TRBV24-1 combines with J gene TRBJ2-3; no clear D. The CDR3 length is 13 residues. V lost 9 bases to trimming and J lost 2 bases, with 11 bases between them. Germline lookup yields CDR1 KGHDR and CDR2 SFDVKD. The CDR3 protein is CATGPPDTDTQYF. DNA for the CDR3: TGTGCCACCGGACCGCCTGACACAGATACGCAGTATTTT.

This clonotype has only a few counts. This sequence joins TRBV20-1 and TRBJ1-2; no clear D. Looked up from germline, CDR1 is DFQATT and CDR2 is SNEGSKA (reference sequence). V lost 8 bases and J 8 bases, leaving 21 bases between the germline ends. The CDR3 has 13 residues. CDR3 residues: CSTLGESRRGYTF. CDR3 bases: TGCAGTACACTGGGAGAATCAAGGCGAGGCTACACCTTC.

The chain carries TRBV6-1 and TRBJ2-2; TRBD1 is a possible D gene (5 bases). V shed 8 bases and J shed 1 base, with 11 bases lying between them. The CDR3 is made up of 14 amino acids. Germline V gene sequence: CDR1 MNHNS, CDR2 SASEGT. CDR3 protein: CASGNGQNTGELFF. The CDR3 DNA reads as TGTGCCAGCGGAAACGGACAGAACACCGGGGAGCTGTTTTTT.

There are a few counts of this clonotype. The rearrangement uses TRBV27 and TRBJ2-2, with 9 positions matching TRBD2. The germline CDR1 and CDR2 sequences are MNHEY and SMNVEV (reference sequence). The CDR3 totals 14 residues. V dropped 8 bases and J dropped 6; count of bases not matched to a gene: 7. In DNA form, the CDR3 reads TGTGCCAGCGGGGGACTAGCAGCCTCCGGGGAGCTGTTTTTT. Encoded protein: CASGGLAASGELFF.

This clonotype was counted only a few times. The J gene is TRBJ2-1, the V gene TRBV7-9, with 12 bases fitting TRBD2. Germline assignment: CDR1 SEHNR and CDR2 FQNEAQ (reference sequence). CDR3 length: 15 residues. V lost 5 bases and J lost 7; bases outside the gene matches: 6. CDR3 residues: CASSPWTSGINEQFF. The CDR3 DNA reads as TGTGCCAGCAGCCCGTGGACTAGCGGGATTAATGAGCAGTTCTTC.

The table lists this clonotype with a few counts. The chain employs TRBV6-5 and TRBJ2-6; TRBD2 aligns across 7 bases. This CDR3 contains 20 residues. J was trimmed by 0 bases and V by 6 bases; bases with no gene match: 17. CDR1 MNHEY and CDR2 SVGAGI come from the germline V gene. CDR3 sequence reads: CASSTRQLAEAHSGANVLTF. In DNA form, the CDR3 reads TGTGCCAGCAGCACCCGACAGCTAGCGGAGGCCCACTCTGGGGCCAACGTCCTGACTTTC.

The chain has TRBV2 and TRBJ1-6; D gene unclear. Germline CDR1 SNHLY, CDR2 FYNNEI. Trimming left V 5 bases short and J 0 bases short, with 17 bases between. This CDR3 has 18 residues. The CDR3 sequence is CASSTPRSASSYNSPLHF. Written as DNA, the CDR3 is TGTGCCAGCAGTACCCCTCGGTCCGCAAGCTCCTATAATTCACCCCTCCACTTT.

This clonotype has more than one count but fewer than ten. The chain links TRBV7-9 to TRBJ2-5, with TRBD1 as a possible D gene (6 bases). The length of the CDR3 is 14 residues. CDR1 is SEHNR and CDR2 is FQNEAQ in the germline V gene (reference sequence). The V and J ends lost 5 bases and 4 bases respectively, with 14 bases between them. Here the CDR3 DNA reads TGTGCCAGCAGCGCAACAGGGCATCCAGAGACCCAGTACTTC. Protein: CASSATGHPETQYF.

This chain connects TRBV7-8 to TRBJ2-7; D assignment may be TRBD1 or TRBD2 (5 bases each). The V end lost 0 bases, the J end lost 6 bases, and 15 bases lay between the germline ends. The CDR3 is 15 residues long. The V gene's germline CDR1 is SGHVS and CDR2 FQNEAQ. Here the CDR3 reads CASSLALTGASEQYF. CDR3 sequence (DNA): TGTGCCAGCAGCTTAGCGCTTACCGGGGCCTCCGAGCAGTACTTC.

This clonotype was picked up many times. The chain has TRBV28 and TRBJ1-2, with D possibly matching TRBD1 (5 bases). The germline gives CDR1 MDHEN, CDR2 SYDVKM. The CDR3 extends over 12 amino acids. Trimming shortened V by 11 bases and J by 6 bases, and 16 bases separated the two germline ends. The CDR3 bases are TGTGCCGTCATAGGGGTCCCGGATGGCTACACCTTC. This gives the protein CAVIGVPDGYTF.

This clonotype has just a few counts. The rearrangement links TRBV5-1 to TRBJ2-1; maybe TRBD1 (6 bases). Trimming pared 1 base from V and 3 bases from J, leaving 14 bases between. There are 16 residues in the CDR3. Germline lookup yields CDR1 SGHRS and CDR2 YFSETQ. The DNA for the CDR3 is TGCGCCAGCAGCTTGAGAGTTGGGGGCCGCTACAATGAGCAGTTCTTC. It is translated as CASSLRVGGRYNEQFF.

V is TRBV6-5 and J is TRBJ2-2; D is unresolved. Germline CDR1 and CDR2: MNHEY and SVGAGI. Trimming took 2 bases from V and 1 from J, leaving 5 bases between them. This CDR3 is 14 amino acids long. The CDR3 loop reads CASSYRWNTGELFF. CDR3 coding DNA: TGTGCCAGCAGTTACAGGTGGAACACCGGGGAGCTGTTTTTT.

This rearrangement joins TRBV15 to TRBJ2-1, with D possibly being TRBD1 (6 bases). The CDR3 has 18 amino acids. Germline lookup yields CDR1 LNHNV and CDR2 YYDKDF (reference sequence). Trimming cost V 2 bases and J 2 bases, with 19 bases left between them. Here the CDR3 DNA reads TGTGCCACCAGCAGACTGGACAGTCCCCTTCCGGCCTACAATGAGCAGTTCTTC. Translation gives CATSRLDSPLPAYNEQFF.

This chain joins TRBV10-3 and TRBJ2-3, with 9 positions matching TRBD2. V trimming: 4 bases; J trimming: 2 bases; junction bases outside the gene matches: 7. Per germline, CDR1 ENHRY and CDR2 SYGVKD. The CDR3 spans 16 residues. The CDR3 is CAISGASGAPTDTQYF. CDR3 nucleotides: TGTGCCATCAGTGGCGCTAGCGGGGCACCCACAGATACGCAGTATTTT.

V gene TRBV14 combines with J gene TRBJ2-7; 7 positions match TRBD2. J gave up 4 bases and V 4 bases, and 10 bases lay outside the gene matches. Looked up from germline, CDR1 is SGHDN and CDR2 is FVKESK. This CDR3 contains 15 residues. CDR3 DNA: TGTGCCAGCAGCCTGCGGGGGACGCTCAATTACGAGCAGTACTTC. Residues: CASSLRGTLNYEQYF.

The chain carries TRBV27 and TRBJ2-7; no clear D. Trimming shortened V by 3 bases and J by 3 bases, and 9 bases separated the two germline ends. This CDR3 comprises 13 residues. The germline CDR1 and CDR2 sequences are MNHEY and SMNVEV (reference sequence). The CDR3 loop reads CASSLGSNYEQYF. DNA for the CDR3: TGTGCCAGCAGTTTGGGGTCAAACTACGAGCAGTACTTC.

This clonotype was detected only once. Here the CDR3 reads CASSFGQATDTQYF. In nucleotides, the CDR3 is TGTGCCAGCAGCTTTGGACAGGCGACAGATACGCAGTATTTT. The chain carries TRBV3-1 and TRBJ2-3; 7 bases fit TRBD1. The CDR3 contains 14 residues. Germline values: CDR1 LGHDT, CDR2 YNNKEL (reference sequence). V lost 5 bases and J lost 3; bases outside the gene matches: 5.

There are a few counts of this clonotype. DNA of the CDR3: TGTGCCAGCTCACCTGGGAGAAACACTGAAGCTTTCTTT. Amino acid sequence: CASSPGRNTEAFF. This chain links TRBV18 with TRBJ1-1; D remains ambiguous. Germline V lookup: CDR1 KGHSH, CDR2 LQKENI. This CDR3 spans 13 amino acids. The V end lost 3 bases, the J end lost 2 bases, and 7 bases lay between the germline ends.

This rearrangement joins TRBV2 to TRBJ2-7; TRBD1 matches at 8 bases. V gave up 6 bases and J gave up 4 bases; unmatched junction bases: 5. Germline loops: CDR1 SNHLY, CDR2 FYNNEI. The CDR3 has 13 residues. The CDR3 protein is CASRDRGSYEQYF. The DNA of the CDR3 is TGTGCCAGCAGAGACAGGGGAAGTTACGAGCAGTACTTC.

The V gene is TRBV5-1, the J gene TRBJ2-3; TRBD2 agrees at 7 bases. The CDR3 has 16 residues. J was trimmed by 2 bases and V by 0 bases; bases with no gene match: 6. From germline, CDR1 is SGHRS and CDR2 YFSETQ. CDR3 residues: CASSLAGGRATDTQYF. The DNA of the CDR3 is TGCGCCAGCAGCTTGGCCGGAGGGAGGGCCACAGATACGCAGTATTTT.

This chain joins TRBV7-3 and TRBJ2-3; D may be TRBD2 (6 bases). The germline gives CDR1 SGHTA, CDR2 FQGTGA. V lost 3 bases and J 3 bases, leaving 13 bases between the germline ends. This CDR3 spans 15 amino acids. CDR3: CASSLSSVGTDTQYF. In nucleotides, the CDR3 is TGTGCCAGCAGCTTGTCTAGCGTCGGGACAGATACGCAGTATTTT.